The text below deals with one T cell receptor (beta chain). There are many counts of this clonotype. Its antigen target is currently unknown. Nothing much larger sits one base from this clone, and base qualities are not available. Libraries were built with 5' RACE. Sequencing instrument: NextSeq 500. In the TCR library protocol, a unique molecular identifier was attached to each TCR cDNA molecule so that PCR and sequencing errors could be corrected. Under the source paper's analysis protocol: Decombinator tools were used for TCR identification, UMI-based error correction and CDR3 extraction. TCRs above a frequency of 2 per 1,000, corresponding to the top 1% of the tumor frequency distribution, were defined as expanded. Rényi diversity was computed with the R vegan package after subsampling each repertoire 100 times to 5,000 TCRs. To build CDR3 similarity networks, amino acid triplet string-kernel similarity was used, and CDR3s were connected when their pairwise similarity was above 0.82. In-frame beta chains were kept once TCRdb had trimmed the public reads at Q25 with fastp and called clones with MiXCR. Every CDR3 protein is listed once, alongside the most common genes and DNA of its rows. Clone size and V and J calls follow TCRdb, not the original study. For this sample there are approximately 44,000 distinct CDR3 sequences; roughly 13% appear just once. The ten largest account for 55% to 60% of the sample.

This entry is derived from a study of spatial heterogeneity in lung cancer (dated by TCRdb to 2018 to 2020). For the wider study: More beta-chain than alpha-chain transcripts were consistently detected, likely reflecting higher beta-chain transcript abundance. In the raw uncorrected reads, each unique combination of TCR and UMI appeared more than ten times on average. In non-small cell lung cancer, the study made a quantitative comparison of TCR alpha and beta repertoires among multiple tumor regions, matched nontumor lung and blood. Nonsynonymous mutation counts, determined by whole-exome sequencing of tumor tissue, were related to features of the TCR repertoire. Both alpha and beta chains were TCR-sequenced in samples taken at surgery, namely 220 tumor regions, 62 to 70 matched nontumor lung samples and around 53 PBMC samples. General findings and caveats noted by the study authors: Ubiquitous expanded tumor TCRs were found in blood more often at tumor resection than at routine follow-up. Additional single-cell paired TCR alpha and beta sequencing was considered necessary to confirm, at a functional level, the hypothesis that regional TCRs recognize regional mutations.

Looking up the germline V gene (reference sequence) yields CDR1 SEHNR and CDR2 FQNEAQ. Between the V and J ends, shortened by 5 bases and 7 bases respectively, the junction contains 14 bases. Spanning cysteine to phenylalanine, the CDR3 consists of 14 amino acids. The read is trimmed to its CDR3 DNA, 42 bases read in frame from base 1. In light of the paper, this sample's time point label describes: sample taken at primary tumor resection. Donors were around 69 patients with early-stage, untreated non-small cell lung cancer from the lung TRACERx cohort. Without any cell sorting, TCR sequencing was performed on whole RNA extracted either from tumor and nontumor lung tissue or from cryopreserved PBMC samples. Patients were selected for TCR sequencing only if sufficient RNA was available from at least two tumor regions.

This receptor chain uses TRBV7-9 and TRBJ1-4, with no reliable assignment of the D segment. This clonotype was sampled from a male donor with early-stage non-small cell lung cancer. Sequencing was performed on PBMCs, taken at surgery. The CDR3 reads CASSLTGGGEKLFF. The base sequence is TGTGCCAGCAGCCTGACTGGAGGCGGTGAAAAACTGTTTTTT.